What follows are 28 T cell receptor beta chains derived from one specimen sequenced in a study of response to subunit inactivated influenza vaccine. One entry per CDR3 protein, called by TCRdb with MiXCR from the RT-PCR reads. The sample records around 520,000 distinct CDR3 sequences, about 25% being singletons. The material sequenced was CD4+ T cells sorted from PBMCs, taken 5 days after vaccination. Source of these receptors: a man aged 45-60 years who received an inactivated influenza vaccine.

This clonotype was found a few times. V is TRBV20-1 and J is TRBJ2-1, with D perhaps given as TRBD1 or TRBD2 (5 bases each). The CDR3 loop spans 13 amino acids. In germline, CDR1 is DFQATT, CDR2 SNEGSKA (reference sequence). Trimming cost V 4 bases and J 4 bases, with 11 bases left between them. The DNA of the CDR3 is TGCAGTGCTACGCAGAGGGGTTACAATGAGCAGTTCTTC. This codes for CSATQRGYNEQFF.

This clonotype was recorded many times. This sequence joins TRBV5-6 and TRBJ2-1; possibly TRBD1 or TRBD2 for D (5 bases each). There are 18 residues in the CDR3. Trimming cost V 3 bases and J 3 bases, with 22 bases left between them. Per germline, CDR1 SGHDT and CDR2 YYEEEE. CDR3 sequence (DNA): TGTGCCAGCAGCTGGGGGTCGCGGAAGAACTATGACTACAATGAGCAGTTCTTC. It translates to CASSWGSRKNYDYNEQFF.

The genes are TRBV27 and TRBJ2-3, with no clear D. CDR1 and CDR2 from the germline V gene are MNHEY and SMNVEV (reference sequence). V was shortened by 3 bases and J by 1 base, with 8 bases between the two germline ends. The CDR3 contains 14 residues. The CDR3: CASSFGRGTDTQYF. The CDR3 bases are TGTGCCAGCAGTTTCGGCCGGGGCACAGATACGCAGTATTTT.

This clonotype was seen only a few times. The V gene is TRBV20-1, the J gene TRBJ2-1; D remains ambiguous. This CDR3 comprises 11 residues. The ends were cut back, 5 bases at V and 14 bases at J, with 16 bases in the middle. Germline V gene lookup returns CDR1 DFQATT and CDR2 SNEGSKA (reference sequence). This chain's CDR3 is CSADFSGLEFF. The DNA of the CDR3 is TGCAGTGCTGATTTTTCAGGATTAGAGTTCTTC.

This clonotype was picked up a small number of times. The V and J genes are TRBV7-8 and TRBJ1-2, with 9 bases that match TRBD1. This CDR3 has 15 amino acids. Unmatched junction bases numbered 9, after V lost 5 bases and J lost 5 bases. The germline CDR1 and CDR2 sequences are SGHVS and FQNEAQ. DNA of the CDR3: TGTGCCAGCAGCATCCCCGGACAGGGGAGGTATGGCTACACCTTC. It is translated as CASSIPGQGRYGYTF.

The chain recombines TRBV5-6 with TRBJ2-5, with TRBD1 identical over 9 bases. CDR3 length: 14 amino acids. Per germline, CDR1 SGHDT and CDR2 YYEEEE. The V and J ends lost 4 bases and 5 bases, in that order; junction bases with no gene match: 6. Written as DNA, the CDR3 is TGTGCCAGCAGCCTATACAGGGGGCCGGAGACCCAGTACTTC. Protein: CASSLYRGPETQYF.

In this sample, this clonotype turned up a few times. The J gene is TRBJ2-7, the V gene TRBV12-3 or TRBV12-4; D not certain. V lost 5 bases and J 7 bases, leaving 9 bases between the germline ends. This CDR3 has 11 amino acids. CDR3: CASSGLREQYF. The CDR3 DNA is TGTGCCAGCAGTGGGCTGAGGGAGCAGTACTTC.

This clonotype turned up a few times. The chain has TRBV24-1 and TRBJ2-1; unclear D gene. Germline lookup yields CDR1 KGHDR and CDR2 SFDVKD. The CDR3 loop spans 16 amino acids. The V gene lost 0 bases and the J gene lost 3 bases, with 11 bases spanning the gap. This chain's CDR3 is CATSDLRVTDYNEQFF. The CDR3 region has the DNA TGTGCCACCAGTGATTTGCGAGTGACGGACTACAATGAGCAGTTCTTC.

A few counts support this clonotype. This CDR3 is CASSTATNYEQYF. The DNA of the CDR3 is TGTGCCAGCAGCACCGCCACGAACTACGAGCAGTACTTC. The chain employs TRBV7-2 and TRBJ2-7; D remains unclear. The CDR3 length is 13 residues. The V gene lost 5 bases and the J gene lost 3 bases, with 11 bases spanning the gap. In germline, CDR1 is SGHTA, CDR2 FQGNSA.

This clonotype occurred a few times. V is TRBV20-1 and J is TRBJ2-7; D is undetermined. The germline V and J ends were trimmed by 4 bases and 2 bases, with 9 bases remaining between them. The germline gives CDR1 DFQATT, CDR2 SNEGSKA (reference sequence). The CDR3 runs 12 residues. In nucleotides, the CDR3 is TGCAGTGCTAAGGACGGAACCTACGAGCAGTACTTC. As protein: CSAKDGTYEQYF.

This clonotype was seen a single time. This rearrangement joins TRBV3-1 to TRBJ2-3, with 10 bases lining up with TRBD2. The germline V gene has CDR1 LGHDT and CDR2 YNNKEL (reference sequence). V dropped 0 bases and J dropped 0; count of bases not matched to a gene: 3. This CDR3 has 17 residues. The CDR3 DNA is TGTGCCAGCAGCCAAGAAGGACTAGCGGCGAGCACAGATACGCAGTATTTT. This encodes CASSQEGLAASTDTQYF.

V gene TRBV5-1 combines with J gene TRBJ2-1, with 7 bases matching TRBD2. The CDR3 extends over 15 amino acids. J was trimmed by 5 bases and V by 5 bases; bases with no gene match: 10. Germline loops: CDR1 SGHRS, CDR2 YFSETQ. The CDR3 DNA is TGCGCCAGCAGTTCGGTGGGAGGGAGAAACAATGAGCAGTTCTTC. Its protein product is CASSSVGGRNNEQFF.

This clonotype has only a few counts. The chain carries TRBV20-1 and TRBJ1-6; D might be TRBD1 (5 bases). Per germline, CDR1 DFQATT and CDR2 SNEGSKA (reference sequence). The CDR3 contains 13 residues. Between the trimmed V and J ends, which lost 7 bases and 6 bases, there was a span of 13 bases. The DNA for the CDR3 is TGCAGTGGGGGAGGACAAATTAATTCACCCCTCCACTTT. This codes for CSGGGQINSPLHF.

Notes on this clonotype: Possible read error: a much larger clone is one base away. This chain links TRBV6-1 with TRBJ2-1; 10 bases fit TRBD2. The CDR3 is made up of 15 amino acids. The junction had 5 bases not matched to a gene; V was cut back by 6 bases and J by 3 bases. Germline CDR1 and CDR2: MNHNS and SASEGT. Here the CDR3 DNA reads TGTGCCAGCAGCTCCGGGACTAGCGTCTACAATGAGCAGTTCTTC. As protein: CASSSGTSVYNEQFF.

This clonotype appeared a few times. The V gene is TRBV29-1, the J gene TRBJ2-1; 12 bases agree with TRBD2. CDR1 and CDR2 (germline): SQVTM, ANQGSEA. The CDR3 loop spans 17 amino acids. J lost 8 bases, V lost 1 base, and 12 bases had no gene match. The CDR3 DNA sequence: TGCAGCGTTGAAGGGAAGCTAGCGGGAGGGTTGATACATGAGCAGTTCTTC. Protein: CSVEGKLAGGLIHEQFF.

This clonotype showed up many times. This chain joins TRBV20-1 and TRBJ1-1; no clear D. Germline V gene data show CDR1 as DFQATT and CDR2 as SNEGSKA (reference sequence). V lost 1 base and J 1 base, leaving 7 bases between the germline ends. The CDR3 runs 13 residues. CDR3 sequence reads: CSARVGANTEAFF. CDR3 nucleotide sequence: TGCAGTGCTAGAGTTGGCGCGAACACTGAAGCTTTCTTT.

This clonotype has just a few counts. The chain recombines TRBV29-1 with TRBJ2-5, with 8 positions matching TRBD2. Per the germline V gene, CDR1 is SQVTM and CDR2 is ANQGSEA. The CDR3 covers 15 residues. V lost 7 bases to trimming and J lost 5 bases; unmatched junction nucleotides: 15. For the CDR3, the DNA is TGCAGCGCTGTTTTAGGAGCGGGAGTTGGGGAGACCCAGTACTTC. Its translation: CSAVLGAGVGETQYF.

This clonotype was recorded a few times. CDR3 in DNA: TGCAGTGCCCAATCGACAGCTAGAGGGGAGCAGTACTTC. Protein sequence: CSAQSTARGEQYF. The V gene is TRBV20-1, the J gene TRBJ2-7, with D possibly being TRBD1 or TRBD2 (5 bases each). Germline V gene data show CDR1 as DFQATT and CDR2 as SNEGSKA (reference sequence). The length of the CDR3 is 13 residues. With 6 bases removed from V and 7 bases from J, the gap between germline ends came to 19 bases.

The chain joins TRBV2 to TRBJ1-1; no clear D gene. The CDR3 is made up of 10 amino acids. The ends were cut back, 5 bases at V and 11 bases at J, with 9 bases in the middle. Per the germline V gene, CDR1 is SNHLY and CDR2 is FYNNEI. In nucleotides, the CDR3 is TGTGCCAGCAGTCTCTCGGAGGCTTTCTTT. This codes for CASSLSEAFF.

This clonotype was picked up a small number of times. The chain links TRBV6-2 or TRBV6-3 to TRBJ1-1; D ambiguous. Per the germline V gene, CDR1 is MNHEY and CDR2 is SVGEGT. Trimming shortened V by 3 bases and J by 5 bases, and 19 bases separated the two germline ends. The CDR3 extends over 16 amino acids. CDR3 coding DNA: TGTGCCAGCAGTTATCCCTCCTATCGGTCGGGGACTGAAGCTTTCTTT. It is translated as CASSYPSYRSGTEAFF.

A few counts support this clonotype. The CDR3 here is CASSYQRNTEAFF. The CDR3 nucleotides are TGTGCCAGCAGTTATCAACGAAACACTGAAGCTTTCTTT. The chain employs TRBV6-6 and TRBJ1-1; D remains unclear. The V gene's germline CDR1 is MNHNY and CDR2 SVGAGI (reference sequence). The CDR3 contains 13 residues. Trimming removed 3 bases at V and 2 bases at J, with 7 bases between.

V gene TRBV15 combines with J gene TRBJ2-7; 8 nucleotides line up with TRBD2. The length of the CDR3 is 15 residues. The germline V gene has CDR1 LNHNV and CDR2 YYDKDF (reference sequence). With V trimmed by 0 bases and J by 4 bases, 5 bases remained unmatched. CDR3 sequence reads: CATSRDLGGGYEQYF. Here the CDR3 DNA reads TGTGCCACCAGCAGAGATCTCGGGGGGGGATACGAGCAGTACTTC. The full variable domain, completed using reference TRBV15 and TRBJ2-7, is DAMVIQNPRYQVTQFGKPVTLSCSQTLNHNVMYWYQQKSSQAPKLLFHYYDKDFNNEADTPDNFQSRRPNTSFCFLDIRSPGLGDTAMYLCATSRDLGGGYEQYFGPGTRLTVT.

A few counts support this clonotype. This chain links TRBV7-9 with TRBJ1-1, with D unresolved. With 5 bases removed from V and 5 bases from J, the gap between germline ends came to 15 bases. CDR3 size: 14 residues. Germline CDR1 SEHNR, CDR2 FQNEAQ (reference sequence). Here the CDR3 DNA reads TGTGCCAGCAGCCCGAAGGACGAGAGGACTGAAGCTTTCTTT. Its protein is CASSPKDERTEAFF.

This clonotype was detected a few times. CDR3 sequence (DNA): TGTGCCAGCAGTTACTCGACTCCAAATACGCAGTATTTT. Translation gives CASSYSTPNTQYF. The gene calls are TRBV6-6 and TRBJ2-3; D gene ambiguous. Germline assignment: CDR1 MNHNY and CDR2 SVGAGI (reference sequence). V was trimmed by 0 bases and J by 7 bases, leaving 8 bases between them. This CDR3 is 13 amino acids long.

The genes are TRBV21-1 and TRBJ2-7; the D call of TRBD2 is as the table states it, not checked on the DNA. TRBV21-1 has pseudogene status. CDR3 length: 16 amino acids. The CDR3 protein is CASSKKRAGPSYEQYF. The CDR3 DNA is TGTGCCAGCAGCAAAAAGAGGGCAGGTCCTTCCTACGAGCAGTACTTC.

This clonotype was seen more than once but under ten times. V gene TRBV6-2 or TRBV6-3 combines with J gene TRBJ2-2, with D tentatively TRBD1 (5 bases). With 6 bases removed from V and 7 bases from J, the gap between germline ends came to 24 bases. The germline CDR1 and CDR2 sequences are MNHEY and SVGEGT. The CDR3 contains 17 residues. CDR3 sequence (DNA): TGTGCCAGCAGACGTGGGGTAGGACAAACCATACGCGGGGAGCTGTTTTTT. This codes for CASRRGVGQTIRGELFF.

The rearrangement uses TRBV28 and TRBJ2-1; 12 bases are shared with TRBD2. CDR3 size: 17 residues. Germline V gives CDR1 MDHEN, CDR2 SYDVKM. The trim removed 5 bases at V and 8 bases at J, leaving 13 bases unmatched. The CDR3 DNA reads as TGTGCCAGCAGTCTCCCCCCCCTAGCGGGAGGGTTGGATGAGCAGTTCTTC. As protein: CASSLPPLAGGLDEQFF.

The chain uses TRBV12-3 or TRBV12-4 and TRBJ1-1; D not resolved. Trimming took off 5 bases at V and 0 bases at J, with 13 bases between the two ends. This CDR3 spans 15 amino acids. The CDR3 DNA sequence: TGTGCCAGCAGTCCCAGGTTTTCCGTGAACACTGAAGCTTTCTTT. It specifies CASSPRFSVNTEAFF.